This TCR beta chain appears in the sequencing data of a study of shared clonotypes between healthy human individuals. Study observations and caveats: Clonotype sharing among donors, it was expected, would be affected by sequencing depth.

Note on this clone: Its antigen is unidentified.

Per the original methods: Filtering of immunoSEQ junctional sequences could not match full-length read filtering. Produced via immunoSEQ multiplex PCR; TCRdb's table is partial and in-frame only. V and J calls and clone size come straight from that table; D and trimming were deduced from the DNA. The table has hundreds of thousands of clones, more than 75% seen once. The trim removed 1 base at V and 6 bases at J, leaving 9 bases unmatched. Germline V CDR1 and CDR2: KGHSH, LQKENI. The CDR3 is made up of 16 amino acids. The source of this sequence is a woman aged 40 to 50 in good health. Some clones in this sample may be carry-over from other donors' samples. The chain uses TRBV18 and TRBJ2-7, with 10 bases lining up with TRBD2. The sample consisted of PBMCs. CDR3 nucleotide sequence: TGTGCCAGCTCACCACGCAACCTAGCGGGAGTCACCGAGCAGTACTTC. It specifies CASSPRNLAGVTEQYF.